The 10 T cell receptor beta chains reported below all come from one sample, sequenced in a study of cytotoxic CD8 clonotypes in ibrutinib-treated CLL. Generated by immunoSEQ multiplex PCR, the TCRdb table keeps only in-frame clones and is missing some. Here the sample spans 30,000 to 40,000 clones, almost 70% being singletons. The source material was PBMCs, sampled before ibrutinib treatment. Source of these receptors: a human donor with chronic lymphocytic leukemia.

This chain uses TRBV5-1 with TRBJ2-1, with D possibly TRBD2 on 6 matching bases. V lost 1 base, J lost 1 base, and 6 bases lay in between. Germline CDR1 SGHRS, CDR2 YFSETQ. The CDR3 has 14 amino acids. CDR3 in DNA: TGCGCCAGCAGCTTGAGCGGGTCCTACAATGAGCAGTTCTTC. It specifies CASSLSGSYNEQFF. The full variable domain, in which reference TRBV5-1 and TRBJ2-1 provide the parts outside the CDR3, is KAGVTQTPRYLIKTRGQQVTLSCSPISGHRSVSWYQQTPGQGLQFLFEYFSETQRNKGNFPGRFSGRQFSNSRSEMNVSTLELGDSALYLCASSLSGSYNEQFFGPGTRLTVL.

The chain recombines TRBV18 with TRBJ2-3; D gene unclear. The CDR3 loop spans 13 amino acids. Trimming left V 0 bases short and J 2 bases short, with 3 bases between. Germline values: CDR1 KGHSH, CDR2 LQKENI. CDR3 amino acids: CASSPPTTDTQYF. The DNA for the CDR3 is TGTGCCAGCTCACCACCGACCACAGATACGCAGTATTTT.

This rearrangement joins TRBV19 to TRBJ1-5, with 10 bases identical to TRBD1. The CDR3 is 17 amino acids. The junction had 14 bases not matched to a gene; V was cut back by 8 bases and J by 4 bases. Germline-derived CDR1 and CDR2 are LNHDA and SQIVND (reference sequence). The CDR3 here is CASLFKPGQGSNQPQHF. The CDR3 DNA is TGTGCCAGTTTATTCAAACCGGGACAGGGGAGTAATCAGCCCCAGCATTTT.

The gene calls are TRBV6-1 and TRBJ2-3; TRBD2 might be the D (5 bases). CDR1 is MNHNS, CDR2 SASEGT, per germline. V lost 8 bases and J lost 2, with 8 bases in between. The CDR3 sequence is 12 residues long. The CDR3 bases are TGTGCCAGCGGCGGGCCCACAGATACGCAGTATTTT. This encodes CASGGPTDTQYF.

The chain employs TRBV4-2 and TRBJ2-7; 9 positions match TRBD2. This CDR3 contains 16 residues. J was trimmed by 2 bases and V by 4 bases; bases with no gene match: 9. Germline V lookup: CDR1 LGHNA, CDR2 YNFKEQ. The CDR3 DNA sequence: TGTGCCAGCAGCCCTTATGCGGGAGGGGAGGCCTACGAGCAGTACTTC. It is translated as CASSPYAGGEAYEQYF.

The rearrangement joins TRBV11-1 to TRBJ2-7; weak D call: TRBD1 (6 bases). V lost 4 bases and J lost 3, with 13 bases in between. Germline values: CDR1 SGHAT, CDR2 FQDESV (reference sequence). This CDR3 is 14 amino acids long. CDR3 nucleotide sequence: TGTGCCAGCAGCTCGGGACAAGCCCTCTACGAGCAGTACTTC. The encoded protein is CASSSGQALYEQYF.

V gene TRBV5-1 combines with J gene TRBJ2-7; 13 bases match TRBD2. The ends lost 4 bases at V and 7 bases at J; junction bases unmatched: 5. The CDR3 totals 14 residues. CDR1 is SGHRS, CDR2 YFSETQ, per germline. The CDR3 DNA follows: TGCGCCAGCAGCGAGGGACTAGCGGGAAGGGAGCAGTACTTC. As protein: CASSEGLAGREQYF.

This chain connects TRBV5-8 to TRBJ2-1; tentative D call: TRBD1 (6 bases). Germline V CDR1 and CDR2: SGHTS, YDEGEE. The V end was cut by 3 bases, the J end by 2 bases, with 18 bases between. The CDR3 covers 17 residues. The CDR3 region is CASSSEVQGTPYNEQFF. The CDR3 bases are TGTGCCAGCAGCTCAGAGGTTCAGGGGACACCCTACAATGAGCAGTTCTTC.

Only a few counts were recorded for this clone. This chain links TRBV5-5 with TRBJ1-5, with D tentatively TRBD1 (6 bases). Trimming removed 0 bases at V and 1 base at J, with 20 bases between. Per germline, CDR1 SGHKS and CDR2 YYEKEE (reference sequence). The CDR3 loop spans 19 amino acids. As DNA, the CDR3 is TGTGCCAGCAGCTTGGGGCAGGGGTCTCCCCAGGGGAGCAATCAGCCCCAGCATTTT. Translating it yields CASSLGQGSPQGSNQPQHF.

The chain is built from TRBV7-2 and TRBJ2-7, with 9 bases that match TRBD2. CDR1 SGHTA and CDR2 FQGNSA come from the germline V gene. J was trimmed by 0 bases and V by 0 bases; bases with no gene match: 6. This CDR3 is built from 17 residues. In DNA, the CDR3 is TGTGCCAGCAGCTTAGCGCGGGGACTAGCCTACTCCTACGAGCAGTACTTC. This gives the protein CASSLARGLAYSYEQYF.